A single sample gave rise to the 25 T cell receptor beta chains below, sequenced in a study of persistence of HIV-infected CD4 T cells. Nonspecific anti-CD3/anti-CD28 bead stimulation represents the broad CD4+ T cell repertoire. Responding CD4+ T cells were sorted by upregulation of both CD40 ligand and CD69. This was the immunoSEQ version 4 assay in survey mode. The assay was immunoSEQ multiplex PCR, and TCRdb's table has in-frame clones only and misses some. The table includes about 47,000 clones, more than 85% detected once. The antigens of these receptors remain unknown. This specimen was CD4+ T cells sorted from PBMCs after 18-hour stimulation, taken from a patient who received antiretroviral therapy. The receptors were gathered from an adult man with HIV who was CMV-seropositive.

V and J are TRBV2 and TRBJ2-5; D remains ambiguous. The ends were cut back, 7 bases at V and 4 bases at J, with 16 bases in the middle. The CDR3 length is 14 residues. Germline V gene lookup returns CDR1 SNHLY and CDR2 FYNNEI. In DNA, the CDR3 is TGTGCCAGCACCGAAACTGGGAATATAGAGACCCAGTACTTC. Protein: CASTETGNIETQYF.

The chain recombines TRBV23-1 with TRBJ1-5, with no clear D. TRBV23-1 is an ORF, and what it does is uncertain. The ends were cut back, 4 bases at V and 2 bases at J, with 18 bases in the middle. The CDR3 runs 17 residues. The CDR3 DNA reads TGCGCCAGCAGTCCCCTAACCGGGCCCGCCGGCAATCAGCCCCAGCATTTT. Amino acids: CASSPLTGPAGNQPQHF.

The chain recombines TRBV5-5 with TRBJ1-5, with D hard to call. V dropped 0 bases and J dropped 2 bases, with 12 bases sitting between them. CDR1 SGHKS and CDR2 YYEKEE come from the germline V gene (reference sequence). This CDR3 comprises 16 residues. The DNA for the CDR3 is TGTGCCAGCAGCTTGGCCCCACAGAGTCGCAATCAGCCCCAGCATTTT. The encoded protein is CASSLAPQSRNQPQHF. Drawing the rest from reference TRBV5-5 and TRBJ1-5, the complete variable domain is DAGVTQSPTHLIKTRGQQVTLRCSPISGHKSVSWYQQVLGQGPQFIFQYYEKEERGRGNFPDRFSARQFPNYSSELNVNALLLGDSALYLCASSLAPQSRNQPQHFGDGTRLSIL.

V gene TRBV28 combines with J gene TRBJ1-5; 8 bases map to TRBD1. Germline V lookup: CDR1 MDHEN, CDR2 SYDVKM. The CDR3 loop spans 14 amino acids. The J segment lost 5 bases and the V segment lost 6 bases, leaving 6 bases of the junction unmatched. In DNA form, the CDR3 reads TGTGCCAGCAGCTACAGGGGGTACTATCAGCCCCAGCATTTT. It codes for CASSYRGYYQPQHF.

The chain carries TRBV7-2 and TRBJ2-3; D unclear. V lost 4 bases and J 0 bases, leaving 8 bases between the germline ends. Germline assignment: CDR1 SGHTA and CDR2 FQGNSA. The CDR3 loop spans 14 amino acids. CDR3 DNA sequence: TGTGCCAGCAGCTCCCAAGAGAGCACAGATACGCAGTATTTT. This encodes CASSSQESTDTQYF.

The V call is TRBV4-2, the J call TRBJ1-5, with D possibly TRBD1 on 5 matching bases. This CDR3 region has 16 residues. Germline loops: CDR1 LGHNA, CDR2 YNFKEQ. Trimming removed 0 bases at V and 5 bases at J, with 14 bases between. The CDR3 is CASSQEPGDVYQPQHF. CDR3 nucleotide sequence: TGTGCCAGCAGCCAAGAACCCGGGGACGTCTATCAGCCCCAGCATTTT.

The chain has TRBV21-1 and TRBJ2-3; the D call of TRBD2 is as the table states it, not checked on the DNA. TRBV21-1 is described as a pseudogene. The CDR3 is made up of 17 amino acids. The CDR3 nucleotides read TGTGCCAGCAGCAAAGACGAGCGGGGGGCAGACGCAGATACGCAGTATTTT. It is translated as CASSKDERGADADTQYF.

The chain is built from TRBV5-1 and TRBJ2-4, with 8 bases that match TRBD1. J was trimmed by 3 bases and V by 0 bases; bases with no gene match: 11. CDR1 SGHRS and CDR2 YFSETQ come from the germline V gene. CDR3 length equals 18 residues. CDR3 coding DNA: TGCGCCAGCAGCTTGGAGGGGACAGGCCAGACAGGCAAAAACATTCAGTACTTC. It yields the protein CASSLEGTGQTGKNIQYF.

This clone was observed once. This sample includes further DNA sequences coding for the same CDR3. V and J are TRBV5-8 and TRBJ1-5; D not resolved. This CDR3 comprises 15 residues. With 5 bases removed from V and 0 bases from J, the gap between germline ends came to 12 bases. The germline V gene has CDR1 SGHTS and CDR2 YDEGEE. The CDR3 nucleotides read TGTGCCAGCAGTCGCTACGGCCGTAGCAATCAGCCCCAGCATTTT. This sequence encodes CASSRYGRSNQPQHF. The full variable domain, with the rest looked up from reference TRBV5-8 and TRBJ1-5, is EAGVTQSPTHLIKTRGQQATLRCSPISGHTSVYWYQQALGLGLQFLLWYDEGEERNRGNFPPRFSGRQFPNYSSELNVNALELEDSALYLCASSRYGRSNQPQHFGDGTRLSIL.

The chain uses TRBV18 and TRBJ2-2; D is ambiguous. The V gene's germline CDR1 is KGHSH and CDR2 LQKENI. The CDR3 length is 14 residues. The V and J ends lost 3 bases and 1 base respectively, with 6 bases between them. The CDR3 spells CASSPELNTGELFF. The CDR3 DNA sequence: TGTGCCAGCTCACCCGAACTGAACACCGGGGAGCTGTTTTTT.

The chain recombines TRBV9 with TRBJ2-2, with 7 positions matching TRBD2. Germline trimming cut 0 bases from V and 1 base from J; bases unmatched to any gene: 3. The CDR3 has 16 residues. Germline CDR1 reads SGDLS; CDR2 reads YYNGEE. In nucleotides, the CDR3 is TGTGCCAGCAGCGTAGTGGCGGGGGAGAACACCGGGGAGCTGTTTTTT. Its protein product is CASSVVAGENTGELFF.

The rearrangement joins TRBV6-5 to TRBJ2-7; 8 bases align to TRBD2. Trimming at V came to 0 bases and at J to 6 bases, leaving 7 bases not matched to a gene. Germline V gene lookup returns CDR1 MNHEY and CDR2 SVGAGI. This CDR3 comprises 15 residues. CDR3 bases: TGTGCCAGCAGTTACTCCCGGGGGGGGATAGGCGAGCAGTACTTC. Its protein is CASSYSRGGIGEQYF.

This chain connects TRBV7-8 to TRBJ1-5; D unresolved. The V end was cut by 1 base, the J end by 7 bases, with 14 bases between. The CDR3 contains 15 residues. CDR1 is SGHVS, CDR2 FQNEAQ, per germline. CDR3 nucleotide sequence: TGTGCCAGCAGCTTAGGCTTTCAGTCGGGCCAGCCCCAGCATTTT. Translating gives CASSLGFQSGQPQHF.

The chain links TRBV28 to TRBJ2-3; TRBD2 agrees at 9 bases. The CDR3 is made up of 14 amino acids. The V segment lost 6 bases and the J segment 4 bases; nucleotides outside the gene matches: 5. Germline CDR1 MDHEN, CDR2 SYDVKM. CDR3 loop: CASRSSGESDTQYF. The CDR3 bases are TGTGCCAGCAGGTCTAGCGGGGAGTCAGATACGCAGTATTTT. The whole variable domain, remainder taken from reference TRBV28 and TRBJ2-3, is DVKVTQSSRYLVKRTGEKVFLECVQDMDHENMFWYRQDPGLGLRLIYFSYDVKMKEKGDIPEGYSVSREKKERFSLILESASTNQTSMYLCASRSSGESDTQYFGPGTRLTVL.

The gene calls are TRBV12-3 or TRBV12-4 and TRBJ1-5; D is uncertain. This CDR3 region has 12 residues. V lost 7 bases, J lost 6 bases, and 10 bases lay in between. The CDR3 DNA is TGTGCCAGCAAGAGGTGGCGTCAGCCCCAGCATTTT. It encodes CASKRWRQPQHF.

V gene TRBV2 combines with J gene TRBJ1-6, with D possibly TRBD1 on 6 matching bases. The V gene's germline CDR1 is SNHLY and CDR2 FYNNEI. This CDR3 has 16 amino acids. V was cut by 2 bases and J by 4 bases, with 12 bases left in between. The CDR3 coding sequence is TGTGCCAGCAGTGAAATCAGGGGTCAATATAATTCACCCCTCCACTTT. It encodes CASSEIRGQYNSPLHF.

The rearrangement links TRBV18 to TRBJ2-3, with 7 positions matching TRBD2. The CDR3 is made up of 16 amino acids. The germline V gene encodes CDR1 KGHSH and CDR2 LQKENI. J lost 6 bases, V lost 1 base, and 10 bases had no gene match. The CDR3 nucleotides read TGTGCCAGCTCACCACAACGGACTAGTACGACCGATACGCAGTATTTT. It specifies CASSPQRTSTTDTQYF. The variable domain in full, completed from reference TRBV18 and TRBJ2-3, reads NAGVMQNPRHLVRRRGQEARLRCSPMKGHSHVYWYRQLPEEGLKFMVYLQKENIIDESGMPKERFSAEFPKEGPSILRIQQVVRGDSAAYFCASSPQRTSTTDTQYFGPGTRLTVL.

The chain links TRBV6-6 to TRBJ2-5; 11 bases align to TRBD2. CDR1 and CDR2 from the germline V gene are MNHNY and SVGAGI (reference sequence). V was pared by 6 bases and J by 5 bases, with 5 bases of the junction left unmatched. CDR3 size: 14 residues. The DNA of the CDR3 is TGTGCCAGCAGGTCGACTAGCGGGGAGGAGACCCAGTACTTC. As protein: CASRSTSGEETQYF.

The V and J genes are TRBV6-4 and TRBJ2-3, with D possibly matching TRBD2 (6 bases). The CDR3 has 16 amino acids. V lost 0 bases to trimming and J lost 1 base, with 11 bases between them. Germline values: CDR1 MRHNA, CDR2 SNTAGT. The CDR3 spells CASSDSGGVGTDTQYF. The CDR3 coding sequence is TGTGCCAGCAGTGACTCTGGAGGGGTTGGCACAGATACGCAGTATTTT.

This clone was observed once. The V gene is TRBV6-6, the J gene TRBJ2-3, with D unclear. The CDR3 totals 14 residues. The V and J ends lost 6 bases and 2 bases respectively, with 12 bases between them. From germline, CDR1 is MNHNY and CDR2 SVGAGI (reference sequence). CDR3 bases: TGTGCCAGCAGCTTCGATCACGTCACAGATACGCAGTATTTT. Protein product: CASSFDHVTDTQYF.

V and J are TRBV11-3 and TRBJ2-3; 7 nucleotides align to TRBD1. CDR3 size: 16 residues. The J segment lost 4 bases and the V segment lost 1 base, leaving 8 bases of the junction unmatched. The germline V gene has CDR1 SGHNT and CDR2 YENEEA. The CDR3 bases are TGTGCCAGCAGCTTAGGGCAGGGGGATGGTGCAGATACGCAGTATTTT. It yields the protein CASSLGQGDGADTQYF.

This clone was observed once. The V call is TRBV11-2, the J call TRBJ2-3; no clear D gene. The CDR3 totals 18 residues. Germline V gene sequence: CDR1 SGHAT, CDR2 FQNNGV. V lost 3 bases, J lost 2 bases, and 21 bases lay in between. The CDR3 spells CASSLSDLGWLVTDTQYF. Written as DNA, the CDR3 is TGTGCCAGCAGCTTGTCAGACTTGGGGTGGCTAGTCACAGATACGCAGTATTTT.

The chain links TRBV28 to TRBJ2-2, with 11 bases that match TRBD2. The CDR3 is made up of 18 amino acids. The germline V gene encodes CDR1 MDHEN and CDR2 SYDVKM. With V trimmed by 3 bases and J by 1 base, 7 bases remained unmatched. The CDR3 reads CASSFVSLAGGNTGELFF. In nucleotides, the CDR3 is TGTGCCAGCAGTTTTGTATCCCTAGCGGGGGGGAACACCGGGGAGCTGTTTTTT.

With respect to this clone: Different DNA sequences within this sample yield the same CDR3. CDR3 bases: TGTGCCAGCAGTGTGGCGACAGATACGCAGTATTTT. It translates to CASSVATDTQYF. The chain is built from TRBV2 and TRBJ2-3; no definite D call. Trimming took 4 bases from V and 3 from J, leaving 5 bases between them. The CDR3 extends over 12 amino acids. CDR1 is SNHLY and CDR2 is FYNNEI in the germline V gene.

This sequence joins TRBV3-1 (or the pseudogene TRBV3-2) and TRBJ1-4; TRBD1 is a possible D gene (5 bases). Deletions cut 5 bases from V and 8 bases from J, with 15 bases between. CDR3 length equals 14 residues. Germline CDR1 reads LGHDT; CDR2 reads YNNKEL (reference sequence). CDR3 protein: CASSTGPRSEKLFF. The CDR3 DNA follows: TGTGCCAGCAGCACGGGACCCCGGAGCGAAAAACTGTTTTTT.